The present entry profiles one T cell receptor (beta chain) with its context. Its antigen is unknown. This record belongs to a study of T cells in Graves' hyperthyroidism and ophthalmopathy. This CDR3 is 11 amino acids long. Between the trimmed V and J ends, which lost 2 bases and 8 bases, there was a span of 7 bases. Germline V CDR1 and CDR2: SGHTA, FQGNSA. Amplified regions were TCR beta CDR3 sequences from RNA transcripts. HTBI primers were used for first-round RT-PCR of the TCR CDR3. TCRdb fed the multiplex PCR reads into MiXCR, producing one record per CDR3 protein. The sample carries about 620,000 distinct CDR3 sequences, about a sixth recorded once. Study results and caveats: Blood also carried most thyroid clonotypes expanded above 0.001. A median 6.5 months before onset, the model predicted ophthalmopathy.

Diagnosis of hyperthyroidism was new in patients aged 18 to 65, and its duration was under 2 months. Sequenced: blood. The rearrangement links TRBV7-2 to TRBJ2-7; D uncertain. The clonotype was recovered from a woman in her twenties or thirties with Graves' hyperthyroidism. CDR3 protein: CASSLTTKQYF. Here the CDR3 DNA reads TGTGCCAGCAGCTTAACGACGAAGCAGTACTTC.